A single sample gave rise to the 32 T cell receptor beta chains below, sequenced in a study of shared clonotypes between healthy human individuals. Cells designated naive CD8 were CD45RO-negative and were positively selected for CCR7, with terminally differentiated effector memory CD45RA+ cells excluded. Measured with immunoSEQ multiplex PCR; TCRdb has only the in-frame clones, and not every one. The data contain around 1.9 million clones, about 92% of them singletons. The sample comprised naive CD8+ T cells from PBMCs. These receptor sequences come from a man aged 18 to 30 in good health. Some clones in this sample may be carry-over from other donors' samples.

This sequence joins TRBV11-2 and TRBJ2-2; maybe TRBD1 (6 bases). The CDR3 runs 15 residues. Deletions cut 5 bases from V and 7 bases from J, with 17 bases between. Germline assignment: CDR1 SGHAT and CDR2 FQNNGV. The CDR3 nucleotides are TGTGCCAGCAGCCGGTTTGCAGGGGCTGGCGGGGAGCTGTTTTTT. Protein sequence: CASSRFAGAGGELFF.

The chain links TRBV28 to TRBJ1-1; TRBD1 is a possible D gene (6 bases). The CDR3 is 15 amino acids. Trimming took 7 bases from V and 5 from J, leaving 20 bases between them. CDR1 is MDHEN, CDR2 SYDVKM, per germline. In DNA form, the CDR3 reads TGTGCCAGCACCCTTTTCTACAGGGTCCCTACTGAAGCTTTCTTT. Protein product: CASTLFYRVPTEAFF.

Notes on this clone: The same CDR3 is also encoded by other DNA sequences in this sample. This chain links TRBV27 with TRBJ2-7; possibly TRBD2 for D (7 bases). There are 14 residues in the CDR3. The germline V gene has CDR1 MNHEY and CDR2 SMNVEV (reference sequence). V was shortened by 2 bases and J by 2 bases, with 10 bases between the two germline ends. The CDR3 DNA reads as TGTGCCAGCAGTTTAAGGGGGGGGGCCTACGAGCAGTACTTC. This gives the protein CASSLRGGAYEQYF.

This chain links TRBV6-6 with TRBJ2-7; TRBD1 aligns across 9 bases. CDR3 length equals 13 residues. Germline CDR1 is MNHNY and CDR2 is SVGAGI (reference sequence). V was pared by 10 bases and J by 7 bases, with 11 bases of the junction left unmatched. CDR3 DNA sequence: TGTGCCACCGTCCGGGACAGGGTGGAAGAGCAGTACTTC. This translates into CATVRDRVEEQYF.

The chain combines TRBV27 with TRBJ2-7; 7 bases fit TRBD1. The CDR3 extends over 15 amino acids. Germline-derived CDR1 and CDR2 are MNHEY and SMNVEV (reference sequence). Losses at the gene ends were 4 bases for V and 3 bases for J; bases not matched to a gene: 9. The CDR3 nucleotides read TGTGCCAGCAGTTGGGGACAGCTGGGTGTCTACGAGCAGTACTTC. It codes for CASSWGQLGVYEQYF.

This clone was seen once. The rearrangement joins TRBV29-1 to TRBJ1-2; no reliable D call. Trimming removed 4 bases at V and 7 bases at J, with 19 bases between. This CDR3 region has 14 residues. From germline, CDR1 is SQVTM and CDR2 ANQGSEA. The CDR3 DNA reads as TGCAGCGTTGTTGCCGTGACCCTCTCGGGTGGCTACACCTTC. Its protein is CSVVAVTLSGGYTF.

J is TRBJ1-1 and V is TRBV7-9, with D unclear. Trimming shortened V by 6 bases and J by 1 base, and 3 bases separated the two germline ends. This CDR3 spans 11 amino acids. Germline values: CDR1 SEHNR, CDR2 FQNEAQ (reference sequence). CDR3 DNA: TGTGCCAGCAGAAGGAACACTGAAGCTTTCTTT. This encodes CASRRNTEAFF. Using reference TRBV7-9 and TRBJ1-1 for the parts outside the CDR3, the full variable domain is DTGVSQNPRHKITKRGQNVTFRCDPISEHNRLYWYRQTLGQGPEFLTYFQNEAQLEKSRLLSDRFSAERPKGSFSTLEIQRTEQGDSAMYLCASRRNTEAFFGQGTRLTVV.

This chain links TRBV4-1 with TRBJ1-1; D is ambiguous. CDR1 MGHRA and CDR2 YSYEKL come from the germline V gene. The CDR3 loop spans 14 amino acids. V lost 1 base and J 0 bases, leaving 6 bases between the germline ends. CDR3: CASSQGQLNTEAFF. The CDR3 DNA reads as TGCGCCAGCAGCCAAGGGCAGCTGAACACTGAAGCTTTCTTT.

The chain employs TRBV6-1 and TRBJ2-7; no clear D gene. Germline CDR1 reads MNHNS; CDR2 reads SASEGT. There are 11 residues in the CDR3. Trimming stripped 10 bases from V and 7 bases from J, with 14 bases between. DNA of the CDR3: TGTGCCACCTTGGAGCTGGGGGAGCAGTACTTC. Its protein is CATLELGEQYF.

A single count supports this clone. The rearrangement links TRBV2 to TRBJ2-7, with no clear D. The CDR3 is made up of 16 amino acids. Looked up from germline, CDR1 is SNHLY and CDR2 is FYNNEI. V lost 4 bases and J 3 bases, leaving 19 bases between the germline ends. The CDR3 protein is CASSGYHGEARYEQYF. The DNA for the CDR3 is TGTGCCAGCAGTGGGTATCACGGCGAAGCCCGCTACGAGCAGTACTTC.

Here the CDR3 reads CAWSVLGGTNEKLFF. DNA for the CDR3: TGTGCCTGGAGTGTACTAGGGGGAACTAATGAAAAACTGTTTTTT. The rearrangement links TRBV30 to TRBJ1-4, with a tentative D call TRBD1 (6 bases). CDR3 length equals 15 residues. V lost 0 bases, J lost 1 base, and 9 bases lay in between. The germline CDR1 and CDR2 sequences are GTSNPN and SVGIG (reference sequence).

CDR3 DNA: TGTGCCAGCAGCCAGTTCATGTTAGATACGCAGTATTTT. It is translated as CASSQFMLDTQYF. The chain links TRBV14 to TRBJ2-3, with D hard to call. This CDR3 has 13 amino acids. V lost 3 bases and J lost 5, with 9 bases in between. Germline V gene sequence: CDR1 SGHDN, CDR2 FVKESK.

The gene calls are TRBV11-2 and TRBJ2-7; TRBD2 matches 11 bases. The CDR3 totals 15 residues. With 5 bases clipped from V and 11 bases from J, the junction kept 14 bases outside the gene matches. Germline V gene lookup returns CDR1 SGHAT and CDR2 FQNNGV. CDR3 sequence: CASSPGRGTSGLKYF. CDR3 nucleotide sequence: TGTGCCAGCAGCCCTGGAAGAGGGACTAGCGGTTTAAAGTACTTC.

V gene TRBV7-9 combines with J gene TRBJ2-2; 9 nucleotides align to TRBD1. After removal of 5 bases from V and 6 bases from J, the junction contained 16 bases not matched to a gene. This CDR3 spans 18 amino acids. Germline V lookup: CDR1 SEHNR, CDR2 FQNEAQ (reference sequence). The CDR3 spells CASSTTHTGTGLSGELFF. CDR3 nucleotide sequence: TGTGCCAGCAGCACAACGCATACCGGGACAGGGTTATCCGGGGAGCTGTTTTTT.

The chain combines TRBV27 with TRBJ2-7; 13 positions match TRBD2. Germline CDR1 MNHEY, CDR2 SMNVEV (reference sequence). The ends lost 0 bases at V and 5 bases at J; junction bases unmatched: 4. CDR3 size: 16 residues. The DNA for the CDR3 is TGTGCCAGCAGTTTATCGCTCGGGACTAGCGGGAACGAGCAGTACTTC. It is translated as CASSLSLGTSGNEQYF.

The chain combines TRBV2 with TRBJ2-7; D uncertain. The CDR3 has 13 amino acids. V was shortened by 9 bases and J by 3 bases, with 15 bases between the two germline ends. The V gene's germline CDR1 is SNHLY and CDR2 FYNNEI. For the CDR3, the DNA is TGTGCCAGGGAGTCGGGCCTCGGCTACGAGCAGTACTTC. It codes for CARESGLGYEQYF.

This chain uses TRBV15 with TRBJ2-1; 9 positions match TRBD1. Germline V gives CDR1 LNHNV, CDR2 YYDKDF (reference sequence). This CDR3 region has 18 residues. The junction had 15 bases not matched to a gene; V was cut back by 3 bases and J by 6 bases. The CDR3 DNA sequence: TGTGCCACCAGCAGGACGTCGATGGGACAGGGATGGGGCAATGAGCAGTTCTTC. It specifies CATSRTSMGQGWGNEQFF.

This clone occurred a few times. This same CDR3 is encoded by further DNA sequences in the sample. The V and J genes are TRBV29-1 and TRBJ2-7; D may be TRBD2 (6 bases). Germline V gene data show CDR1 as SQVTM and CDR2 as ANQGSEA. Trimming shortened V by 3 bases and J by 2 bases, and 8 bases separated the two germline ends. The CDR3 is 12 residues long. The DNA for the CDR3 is TGCAGCGTTGAGGAGGGTGCCTACGAGCAGTACTTC. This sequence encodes CSVEEGAYEQYF.

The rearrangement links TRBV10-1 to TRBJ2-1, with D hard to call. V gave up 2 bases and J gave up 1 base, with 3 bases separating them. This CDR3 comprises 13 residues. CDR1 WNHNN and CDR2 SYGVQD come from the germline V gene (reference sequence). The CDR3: CASSERSYNEQFF. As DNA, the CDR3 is TGCGCCAGCAGTGAGAGGTCCTACAATGAGCAGTTCTTC.

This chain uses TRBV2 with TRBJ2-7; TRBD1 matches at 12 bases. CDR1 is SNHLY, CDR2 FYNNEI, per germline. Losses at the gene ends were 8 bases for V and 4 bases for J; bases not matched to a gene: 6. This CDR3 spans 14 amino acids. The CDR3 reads CASAPGQGAYEQYF. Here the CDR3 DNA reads TGTGCCAGCGCACCGGGACAGGGGGCTTACGAGCAGTACTTC.

The DNA of the CDR3 is TGTGCCACCAGTCGAGAGACAGGATTTCAGCCCCAGCATTTT. It specifies CATSRETGFQPQHF. The V gene is TRBV15, the J gene TRBJ1-5; D perhaps matches TRBD1 (6 bases). Trimming cost V 6 bases and J 6 bases, with 15 bases left between them. Germline CDR1 reads LNHNV; CDR2 reads YYDKDF (reference sequence). The CDR3 is 14 amino acids.

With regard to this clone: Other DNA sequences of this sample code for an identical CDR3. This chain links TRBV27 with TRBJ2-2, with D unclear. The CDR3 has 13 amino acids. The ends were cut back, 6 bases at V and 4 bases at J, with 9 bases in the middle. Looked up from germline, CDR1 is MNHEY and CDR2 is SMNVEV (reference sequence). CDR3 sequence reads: CASSPLLTGELFF. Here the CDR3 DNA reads TGTGCCAGCAGCCCTCTGCTCACCGGGGAGCTGTTTTTT.

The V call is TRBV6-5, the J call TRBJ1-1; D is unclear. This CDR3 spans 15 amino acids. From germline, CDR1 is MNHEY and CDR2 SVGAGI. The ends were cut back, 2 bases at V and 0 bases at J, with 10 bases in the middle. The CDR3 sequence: CASSYVRTVNTEAFF. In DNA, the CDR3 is TGTGCCAGCAGTTACGTCCGGACGGTGAACACTGAAGCTTTCTTT.

CDR3 nucleotide sequence: TGTGCCAGCAAGGCAGGACGACATACGCAGTATTTT. Protein: CASKAGRHTQYF. The rearrangement joins TRBV27 to TRBJ2-3, with no clear D. From germline, CDR1 is MNHEY and CDR2 SMNVEV (reference sequence). V dropped 7 bases and J dropped 7 bases, with 12 bases sitting between them. CDR3 size: 12 residues.

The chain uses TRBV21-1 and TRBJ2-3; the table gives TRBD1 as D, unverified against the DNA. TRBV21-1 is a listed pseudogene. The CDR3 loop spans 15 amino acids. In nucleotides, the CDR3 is TGTGCCAGCAGCAAATCGACCAGGCCAGGAATAGATGGGTATTTT. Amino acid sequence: CASSKSTRPGIDGYF.

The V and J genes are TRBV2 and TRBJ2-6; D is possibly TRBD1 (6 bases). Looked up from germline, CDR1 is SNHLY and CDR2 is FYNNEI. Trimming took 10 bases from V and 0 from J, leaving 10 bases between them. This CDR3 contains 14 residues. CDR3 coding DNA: TGTGCCAACAGGGAAATCTCTGGGGCCAACGTCCTGACTTTC. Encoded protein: CANREISGANVLTF.

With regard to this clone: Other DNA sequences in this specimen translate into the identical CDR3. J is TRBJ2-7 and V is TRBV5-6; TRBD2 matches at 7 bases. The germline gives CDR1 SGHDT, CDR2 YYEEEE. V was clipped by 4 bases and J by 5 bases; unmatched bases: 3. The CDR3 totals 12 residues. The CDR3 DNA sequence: TGTGCCAGCAGCCCCGGGGGGAACGAGCAGTACTTC. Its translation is CASSPGGNEQYF.

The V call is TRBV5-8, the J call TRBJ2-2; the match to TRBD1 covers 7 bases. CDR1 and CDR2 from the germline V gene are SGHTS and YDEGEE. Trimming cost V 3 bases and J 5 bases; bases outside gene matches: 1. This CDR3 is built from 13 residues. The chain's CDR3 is CASSYRGTGELFF. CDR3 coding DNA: TGTGCCAGCAGCTACAGGGGTACCGGGGAGCTGTTTTTT.

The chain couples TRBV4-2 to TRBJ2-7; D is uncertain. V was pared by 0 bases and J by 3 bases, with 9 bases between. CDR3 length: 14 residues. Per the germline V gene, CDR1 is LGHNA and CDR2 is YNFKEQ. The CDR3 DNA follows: TGTGCCAGCAGCCAAGATAATTTTGACTACGAGCAGTACTTC. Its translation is CASSQDNFDYEQYF.

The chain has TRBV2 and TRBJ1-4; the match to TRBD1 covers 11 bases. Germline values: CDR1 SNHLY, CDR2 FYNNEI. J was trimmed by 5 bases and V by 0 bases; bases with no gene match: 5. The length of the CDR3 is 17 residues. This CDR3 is CASSEAGQGAFNEKLFF. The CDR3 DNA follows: TGTGCCAGCAGTGAAGCTGGACAGGGGGCTTTCAATGAAAAACTGTTTTTT.

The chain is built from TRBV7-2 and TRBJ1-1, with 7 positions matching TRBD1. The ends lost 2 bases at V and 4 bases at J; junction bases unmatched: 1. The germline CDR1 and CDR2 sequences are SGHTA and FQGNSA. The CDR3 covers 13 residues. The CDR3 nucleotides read TGTGCCAGCAGCTTATCAGGGGGCACTGAAGCTTTCTTT. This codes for CASSLSGGTEAFF.

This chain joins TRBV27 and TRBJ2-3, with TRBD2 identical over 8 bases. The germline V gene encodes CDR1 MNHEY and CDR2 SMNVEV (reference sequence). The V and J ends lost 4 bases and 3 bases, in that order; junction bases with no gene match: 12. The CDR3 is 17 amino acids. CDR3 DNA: TGTGCCAGCAGTTCGACGGCACTAACTAGCGGTACAGATACGCAGTATTTT. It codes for CASSSTALTSGTDTQYF.